This TCR beta chain was obtained from a study of T cell responses to AZD1222 COVID-19 vaccine (dated by TCRdb to 2020 to 2023). Study-wide context: AZD1222 recipients given second doses at about 4 weeks or at about 12 weeks were pooled, since spike-specific TCR depth and breadth were not found to differ between the two schedules. A total of 230 to 250 trial participants underwent TCR sequencing, of whom about 200 received two doses of AZD1222 and about 26 received two doses of the MenACWY control vaccine. Trial participants were enrolled by age into subgroups of 18-55, 56-69 and 70-plus years, and around 150, 29 and 61 TCR-sequenced participants, respectively, were included in these subgroups. Summary of the overall study and its limitations: CD4 TCRs associated with the vaccine covered the entire spike protein, and the dominant responses were in regions 160-218 and 743-854. Epitopes outside the regions mutated in the B.1.351 and B.1.1.7 variants were reportedly recognized by nearly half of the unique spike-specific TCRs. A significant rise in spike-specific TCR breadth and depth was observed after two AZD1222 doses relative to day 0 and relative to MenACWY recipients. No day 14 peak-response samples were available, so repertoires were characterized only after the peak T cell response. In the small 56-69-year group, the increase in depth fell short of significance, most likely because of low power. Participants were mostly white British, with more females than males. The authors suggested clonal diversity may have been underestimated. Conclusions about previously exposed vaccinees are limited, since just 6 or 7 AZD1222 recipients were seropositive for SARS-CoV-2 at baseline.

The CDR3 regions of human TCRbeta chains were analyzed by immunosequencing. The authors processed their data as follows. TCRs in the repertoires were matched against a reference library of SARS-CoV-2-specific TCRs that had been generated with the MIRA antigen-specificity platform. Breadth was defined as the fraction of unique TCRs that were SARS-CoV-2-associated, and depth was defined as the fraction of total T cells that were SARS-CoV-2-associated. Each spike-specific TCR was assigned to its reactive spike region and to a CD4 or CD8 class using the MIRA data. Log10-transformed breadth and depth values were compared by one-way ANOVA with Sidak's multiple comparisons tests. TCRdb took this table from immuneACCESS and kept in-frame rearrangements with V and J called. Such tables lack part of the clones; where checked against another copy, unresolved V genes explain under half of the gap, and the rest is unexplained. V and J calls plus clone size are reproduced from that table; the DNA served to infer D and trimming. The sample records 150,000 to 200,000 clones, almost 95% of which are singletons. The top ten clonotypes cover roughly 9.2% of the sample.

A word on this clone: Its target antigen remains unknown. No clone much larger than this one lies a single base away; base qualities are absent.

The time point label of this sample denotes: baseline before first vaccination. Vaccinee samples were obtained from the UK trials COV001 and COV002, which included a single-blind randomized controlled phase 2/3 trial of AZD1222 (ChAdOx1 nCoV-19) in healthy adults. Trial participant PBMC samples were collected at day 0 and day 28 after the second dose for TCRbeta chain sequencing. V is reduced by 3 bases and J by 0 bases, leaving a spacing of 10 bases between them. The CDR3 runs 15 amino acids, cysteine and phenylalanine included. The DNA shown is the 45-base CDR3, in frame from base 1. The germline V gene (reference sequence) yields MNHEY for CDR1 and SMNVEV for CDR2.

The material was peripheral blood, obtained on day 0 of AZD1222 vaccination. This TCR came from an adult in good health. Here the chain combines TRBV27 and TRBJ2-3; the D gene identity is not certain. The CDR3 sequence is CASSLIRASTDTQYF. At the DNA level, the sequence is TGTGCCAGCAGTTTGATCCGGGCTAGCACAGATACGCAGTATTTT.